The clone carrying this T cell receptor beta chain was detected once. Its antigen is not identified. The J segment lost 1 base and the V segment lost 5 bases, leaving 24 bases of the junction unmatched. The CDR3 totals 20 residues. CDR1 and CDR2 from the germline V gene are SGHRS and YFSETQ. Those who donated, Caucasian adults without exception, all lived in Nashville, Tennessee. This sample was included in a study of shared clonotypes between healthy human individuals. Whole-study results and caveats: Relative to memory subsets, naive subsets generally showed larger estimated richness. Only blood underwent sampling, and tissue repertoires likely differ.

Here immunoSEQ multiplex PCR was the method, and the copy in TCRdb shows in-frame clones only, minus some. The table records about 1 million clones, approximately 76% of them present only once. The sequencing sample was made of memory CD4+ T cells sorted from blood. As for subset: CD45RA-negative fraction. This chain uses TRBV5-1 with TRBJ2-7; 7 positions agree with TRBD2. This TCR was sampled from a man younger than 35 in good health. The CDR3 DNA is TGCGCCAGCAGTCGCATTCTAGGAGGGTGGTCTGAGCGGGGTTCCTACGAGCAGTACTTC. This sequence encodes CASSRILGGWSERGSYEQYF.